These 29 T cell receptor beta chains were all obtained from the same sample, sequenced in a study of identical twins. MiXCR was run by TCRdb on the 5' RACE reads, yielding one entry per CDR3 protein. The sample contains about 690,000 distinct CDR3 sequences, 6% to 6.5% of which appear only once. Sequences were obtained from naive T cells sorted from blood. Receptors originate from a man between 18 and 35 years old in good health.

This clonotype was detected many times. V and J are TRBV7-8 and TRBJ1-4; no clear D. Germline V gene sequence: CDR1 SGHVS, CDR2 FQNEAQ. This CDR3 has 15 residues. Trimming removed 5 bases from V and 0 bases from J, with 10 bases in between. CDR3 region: CASSPQATTNEKLFF. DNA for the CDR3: TGTGCCAGCAGCCCCCAGGCAACAACTAATGAAAAACTGTTTTTT.

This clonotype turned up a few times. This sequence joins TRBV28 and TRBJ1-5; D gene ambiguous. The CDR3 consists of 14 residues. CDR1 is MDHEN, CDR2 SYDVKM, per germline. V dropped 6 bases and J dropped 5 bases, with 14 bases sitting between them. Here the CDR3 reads CASRTGRSDQPQHF. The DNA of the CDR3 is TGTGCCAGCAGAACCGGGAGAAGCGATCAGCCCCAGCATTTT. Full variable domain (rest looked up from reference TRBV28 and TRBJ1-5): DVKVTQSSRYLVKRTGEKVFLECVQDMDHENMFWYRQDPGLGLRLIYFSYDVKMKEKGDIPEGYSVSREKKERFSLILESASTNQTSMYLCASRTGRSDQPQHFGDGTRLSIL.

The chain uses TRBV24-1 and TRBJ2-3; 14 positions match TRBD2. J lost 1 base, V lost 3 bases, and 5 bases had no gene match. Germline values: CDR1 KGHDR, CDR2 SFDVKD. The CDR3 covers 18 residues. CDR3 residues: CATSDGGLAGEGTDTQYF. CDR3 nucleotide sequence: TGTGCCACCAGTGATGGGGGACTAGCGGGAGAAGGCACAGATACGCAGTATTTT.

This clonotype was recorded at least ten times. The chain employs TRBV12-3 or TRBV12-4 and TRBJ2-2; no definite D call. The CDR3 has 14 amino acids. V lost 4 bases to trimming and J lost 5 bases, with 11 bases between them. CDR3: CASSWGIGTGELFF. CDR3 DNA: TGTGCCAGCAGTTGGGGTATTGGGACCGGGGAGCTGTTTTTT.

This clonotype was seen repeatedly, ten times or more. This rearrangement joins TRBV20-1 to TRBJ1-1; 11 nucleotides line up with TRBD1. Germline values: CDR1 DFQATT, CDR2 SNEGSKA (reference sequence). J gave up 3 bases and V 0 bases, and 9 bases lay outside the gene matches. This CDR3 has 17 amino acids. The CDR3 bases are TGCAGTGCTAGAGATCCGGACAGGGGGCTAACACACACTGAAGCTTTCTTT. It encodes CSARDPDRGLTHTEAFF.

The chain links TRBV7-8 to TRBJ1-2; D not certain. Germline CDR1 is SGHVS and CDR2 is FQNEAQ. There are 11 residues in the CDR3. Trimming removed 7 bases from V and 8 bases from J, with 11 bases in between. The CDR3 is CASKKSGGYTF. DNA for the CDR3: TGTGCCAGCAAAAAGTCCGGGGGCTACACCTTC.

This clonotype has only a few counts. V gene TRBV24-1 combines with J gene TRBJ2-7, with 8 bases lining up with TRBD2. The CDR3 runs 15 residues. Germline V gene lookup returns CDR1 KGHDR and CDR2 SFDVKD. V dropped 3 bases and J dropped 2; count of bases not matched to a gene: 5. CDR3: CATSDPPGGAYEQYV. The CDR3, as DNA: TGTGCCACCAGTGATCCCCCCGGGGGGGCCTACGAGCAGTACGTC.

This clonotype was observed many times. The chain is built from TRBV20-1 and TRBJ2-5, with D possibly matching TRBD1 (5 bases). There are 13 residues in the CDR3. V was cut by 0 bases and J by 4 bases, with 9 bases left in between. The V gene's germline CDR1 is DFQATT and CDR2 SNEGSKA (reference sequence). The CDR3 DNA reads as TGCAGTGCTAGAGACAGGGTTCCAGAGACCCAGTACTTC. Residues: CSARDRVPETQYF.

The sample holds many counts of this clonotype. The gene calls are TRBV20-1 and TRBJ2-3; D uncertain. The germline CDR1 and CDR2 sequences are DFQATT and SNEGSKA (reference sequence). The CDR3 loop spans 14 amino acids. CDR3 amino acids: CSWMVAGVTDTQYF. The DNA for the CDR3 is TGCTCATGGATGGTAGCTGGGGTGACAGATACGCAGTATTTT.

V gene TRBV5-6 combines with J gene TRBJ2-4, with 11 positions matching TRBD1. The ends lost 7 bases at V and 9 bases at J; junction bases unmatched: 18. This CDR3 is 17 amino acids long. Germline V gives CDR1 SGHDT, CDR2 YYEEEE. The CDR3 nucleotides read TGTGCCAGCTCTGGGCTTCCGGGCGGGACAGGGGGTTTCATTCAGTACTTC. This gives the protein CASSGLPGGTGGFIQYF.

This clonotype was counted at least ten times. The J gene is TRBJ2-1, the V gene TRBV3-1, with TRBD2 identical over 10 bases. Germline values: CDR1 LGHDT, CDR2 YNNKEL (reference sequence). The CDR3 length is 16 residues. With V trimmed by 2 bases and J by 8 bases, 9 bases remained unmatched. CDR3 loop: CASSQYKIAGGHEQFF. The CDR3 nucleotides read TGTGCCAGCAGCCAATATAAGATAGCGGGAGGCCATGAGCAGTTCTTC.

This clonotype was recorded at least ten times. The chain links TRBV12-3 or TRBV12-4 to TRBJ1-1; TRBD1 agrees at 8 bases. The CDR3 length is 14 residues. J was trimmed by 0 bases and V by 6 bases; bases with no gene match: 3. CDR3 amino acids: CASSPDRVNTEAFF. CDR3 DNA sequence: TGTGCCAGCAGCCCGGACAGGGTGAACACTGAAGCTTTCTTT.

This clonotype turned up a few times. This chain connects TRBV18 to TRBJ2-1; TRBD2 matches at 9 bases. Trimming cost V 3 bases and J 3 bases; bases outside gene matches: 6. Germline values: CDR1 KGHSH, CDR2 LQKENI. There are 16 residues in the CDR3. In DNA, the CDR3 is TGTGCCAGCTCACCGACTAGCGGTTCGTACTACAATGAGCAGTTCTTC. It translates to CASSPTSGSYYNEQFF.

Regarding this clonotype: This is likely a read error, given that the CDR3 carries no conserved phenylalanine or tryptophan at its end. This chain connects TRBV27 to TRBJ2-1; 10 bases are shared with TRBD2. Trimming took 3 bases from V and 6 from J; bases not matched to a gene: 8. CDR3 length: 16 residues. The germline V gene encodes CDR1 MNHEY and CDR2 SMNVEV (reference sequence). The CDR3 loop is CASSFLSGRAINEQFS. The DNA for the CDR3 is TGTGCCAGCAGTTTTCTCAGCGGGAGGGCCATCAATGAGCAGTTCTCC.

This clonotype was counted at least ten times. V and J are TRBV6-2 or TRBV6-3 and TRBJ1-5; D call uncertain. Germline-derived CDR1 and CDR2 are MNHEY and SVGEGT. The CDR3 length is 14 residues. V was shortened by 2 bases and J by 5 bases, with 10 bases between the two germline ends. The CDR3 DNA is TGTGCCAGCAGTTACGGCAGTATACATCAGCCCCAGCATTTT. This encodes CASSYGSIHQPQHF.

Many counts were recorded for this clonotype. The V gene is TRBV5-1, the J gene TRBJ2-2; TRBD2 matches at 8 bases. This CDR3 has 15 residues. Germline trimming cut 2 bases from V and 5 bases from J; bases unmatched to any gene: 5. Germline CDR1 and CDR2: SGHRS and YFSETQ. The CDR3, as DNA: TGCGCCAGCAGCTTCCGAGCGGGAGTGACCGGGGAGCTGTTTTTT. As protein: CASSFRAGVTGELFF.

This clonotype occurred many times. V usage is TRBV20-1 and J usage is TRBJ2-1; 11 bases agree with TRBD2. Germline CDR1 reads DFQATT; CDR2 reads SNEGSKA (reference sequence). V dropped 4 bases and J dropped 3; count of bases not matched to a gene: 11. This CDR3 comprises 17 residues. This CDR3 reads CSANNKPGLAVYNEQFF. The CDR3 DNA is TGCAGTGCTAACAATAAGCCGGGACTAGCGGTCTACAATGAGCAGTTCTTC.

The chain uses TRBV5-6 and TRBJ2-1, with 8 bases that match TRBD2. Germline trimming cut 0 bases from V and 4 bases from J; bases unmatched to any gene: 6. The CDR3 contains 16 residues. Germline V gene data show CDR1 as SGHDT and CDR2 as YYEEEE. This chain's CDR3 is CASSLVRTSLYNEQFF. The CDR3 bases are TGTGCCAGCAGCTTGGTCCGGACTAGCCTATACAATGAGCAGTTCTTC. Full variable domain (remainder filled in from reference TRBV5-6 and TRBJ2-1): DAGVTQSPTHLIKTRGQQVTLRCSPKSGHDTVSWYQQALGQGPQFIFQYYEEEERQRGNFPDRFSGHQFPNYSSELNVNALLLGDSALYLCASSLVRTSLYNEQFFGPGTRLTVL.

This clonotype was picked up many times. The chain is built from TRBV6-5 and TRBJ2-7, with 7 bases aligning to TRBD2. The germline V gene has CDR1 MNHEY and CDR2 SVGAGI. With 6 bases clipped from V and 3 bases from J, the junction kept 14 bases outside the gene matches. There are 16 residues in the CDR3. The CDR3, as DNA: TGTGCCAGCAGCCCCAATAGACTAGCAGGGCACTACGAGCAGTACGTC. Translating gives CASSPNRLAGHYEQYV.

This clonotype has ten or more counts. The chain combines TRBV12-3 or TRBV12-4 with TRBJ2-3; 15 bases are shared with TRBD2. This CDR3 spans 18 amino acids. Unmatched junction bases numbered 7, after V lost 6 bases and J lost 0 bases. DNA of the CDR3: TGTGCCAGCAGCCGAGGACTAGCGGGAGGGCCAAGCACAGATACGCAGTATTTT. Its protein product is CASSRGLAGGPSTDTQYF.

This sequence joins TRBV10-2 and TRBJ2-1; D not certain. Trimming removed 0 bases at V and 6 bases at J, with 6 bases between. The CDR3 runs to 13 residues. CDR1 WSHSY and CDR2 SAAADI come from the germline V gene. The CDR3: CASSESSPNEQFF. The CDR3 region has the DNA TGCGCCAGCAGTGAGTCGTCTCCCAATGAGCAGTTCTTC.

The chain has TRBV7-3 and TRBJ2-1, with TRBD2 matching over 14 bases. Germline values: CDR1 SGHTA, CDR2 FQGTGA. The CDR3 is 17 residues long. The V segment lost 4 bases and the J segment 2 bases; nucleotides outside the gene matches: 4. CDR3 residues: CASSSLTSGRAYNEQFF. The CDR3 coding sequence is TGTGCCAGCAGCTCGCTGACTAGCGGGAGGGCCTACAATGAGCAGTTCTTC.

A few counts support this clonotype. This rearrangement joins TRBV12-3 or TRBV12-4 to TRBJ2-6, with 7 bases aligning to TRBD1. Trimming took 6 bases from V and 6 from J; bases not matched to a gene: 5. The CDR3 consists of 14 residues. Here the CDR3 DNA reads TGTGCCAGCAGCGGGACAGCTATGGCCAACGTCCTGACTTTC. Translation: CASSGTAMANVLTF.

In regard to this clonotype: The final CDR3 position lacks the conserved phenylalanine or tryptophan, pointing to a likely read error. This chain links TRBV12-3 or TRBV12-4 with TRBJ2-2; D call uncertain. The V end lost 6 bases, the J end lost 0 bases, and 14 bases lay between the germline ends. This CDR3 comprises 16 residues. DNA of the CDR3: TGTGCCAGCAGACCACCGGGCCGGACGAACACCGGGGAGCTGTTTTCT. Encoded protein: CASRPPGRTNTGELFS.

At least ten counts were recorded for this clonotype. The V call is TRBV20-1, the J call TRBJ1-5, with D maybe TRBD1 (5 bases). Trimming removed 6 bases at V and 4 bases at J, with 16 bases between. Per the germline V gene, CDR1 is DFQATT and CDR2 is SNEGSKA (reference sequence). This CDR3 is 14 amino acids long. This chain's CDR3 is CSAPAGTANQPQHF. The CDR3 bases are TGCAGTGCCCCCGCGGGGACTGCGAATCAGCCCCAGCATTTT.

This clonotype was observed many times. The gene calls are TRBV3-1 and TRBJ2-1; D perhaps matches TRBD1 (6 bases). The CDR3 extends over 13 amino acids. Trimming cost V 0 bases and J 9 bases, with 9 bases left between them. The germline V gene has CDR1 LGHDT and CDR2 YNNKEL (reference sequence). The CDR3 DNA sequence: TGTGCCAGCAGCCAAGATAGAGGGGGTGAGCAGTTCTTC. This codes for CASSQDRGGEQFF.

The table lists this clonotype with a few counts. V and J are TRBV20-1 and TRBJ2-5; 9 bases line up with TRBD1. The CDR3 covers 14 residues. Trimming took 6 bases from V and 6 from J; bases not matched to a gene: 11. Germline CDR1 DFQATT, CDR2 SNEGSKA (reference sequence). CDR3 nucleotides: TGCAGTGCAAATACAGGGGGCGGTATAAAGACCCAGTACTTC. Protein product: CSANTGGGIKTQYF.

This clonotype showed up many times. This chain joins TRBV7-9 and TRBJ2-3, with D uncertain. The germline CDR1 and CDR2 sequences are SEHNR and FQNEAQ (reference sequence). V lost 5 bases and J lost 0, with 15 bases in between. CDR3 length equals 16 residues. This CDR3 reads CASSTLSGPSTDTQYF. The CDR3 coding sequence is TGTGCCAGCAGCACCCTGTCCGGGCCCAGCACAGATACGCAGTATTTT.

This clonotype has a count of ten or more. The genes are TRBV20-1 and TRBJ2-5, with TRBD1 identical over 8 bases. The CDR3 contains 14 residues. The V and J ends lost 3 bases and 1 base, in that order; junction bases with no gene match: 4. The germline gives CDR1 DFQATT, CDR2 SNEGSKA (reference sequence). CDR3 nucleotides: TGCAGTGCTAGTTCTGGACAGGGCCAAGAGACCCAGTACTTC. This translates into CSASSGQGQETQYF.